Listed here is a single T cell receptor beta chain. The antigen is unknown. This sample was included in a study of cytomegalovirus exposure and HLA in healthy donors. The wider study: The roughly 700 first-cohort repertoires shared a platform with the 120 or so validation repertoires, as reported in a later analysis. Overall study results and limits: There were a few CMV-associated chains whose specificity for CMV antigens was confirmed in vitro. Investigators reported more than 150 TCR beta chains as tied to cytomegalovirus. The finding came from a later analysis; first-cohort TCR clusters tended to co-occur in the approximately 120 validation repertoires.

Clones were sequenced by immunoSEQ multiplex PCR, and TCRdb holds only the in-frame ones, with some missing. The table has about 110,000 clones, roughly nine tenths seen once. V lost 7 bases and J lost 2, with 7 bases in between. Germline V gene data show CDR1 as SGHKS and CDR2 as YYEKEE (reference sequence). This CDR3 region has 11 residues. This chain uses TRBV5-5 with TRBJ2-7; D unresolved. Source material: PBMCs. The receptor's source is a woman under 30 in good health and CMV-seronegative. The CDR3 loop is CASHNPYEQYF. The CDR3 region has the DNA TGTGCCAGCCACAATCCCTACGAGCAGTACTTC.